The 14 T cell receptor beta chains below come from one sample, sequenced in a study of blood T cell repertoires in COVID-19. Sequencing used immunoSEQ multiplex PCR; TCRdb keeps in-frame clones, though not all of them. The data show fewer than 300,000 clones, roughly 85% seen once. Specimen: PBMCs or T cells enriched from blood (not recorded which). These TCRs come from a woman aged 45-59 years who had recovered from COVID-19.

CDR3 loop: CASSFYDGRADYEQYF. As DNA, the CDR3 is TGTGCCAGCAGCTTTTACGACGGGAGGGCAGACTACGAGCAGTACTTC. This rearrangement joins TRBV5-6 to TRBJ2-7; 8 bases line up with TRBD2. V shed 2 bases and J 3 bases; nucleotides not matched to a gene: 10. The CDR3 is made up of 16 amino acids. Germline V gene lookup returns CDR1 SGHDT and CDR2 YYEEEE.

The V call is TRBV19, the J call TRBJ1-1, with 7 positions matching TRBD1. The CDR3 contains 16 residues. Per the germline V gene, CDR1 is LNHDA and CDR2 is SQIVND (reference sequence). Trimming took 7 bases from V and 0 from J; bases not matched to a gene: 11. The CDR3, as DNA: TGTGCCAGTACCCTCTCCGACAGGGTGTTGAACACTGAAGCTTTCTTT. Translation gives CASTLSDRVLNTEAFF. The full variable domain, with the rest looked up from reference TRBV19 and TRBJ1-1, is DGGITQSPKYLFRKEGQNVTLSCEQNLNHDAMYWYRQDPGQGLRLIYYSQIVNDFQKGDIAEGYSVSREKKESFPLTVTSAQKNPTAFYLCASTLSDRVLNTEAFFGQGTRLTVV.

The chain couples TRBV19 to TRBJ2-1; D may be TRBD1 (5 bases). The CDR3 spans 15 residues. Trimming removed 2 bases from V and 4 bases from J, with 12 bases in between. Germline CDR1 is LNHDA and CDR2 is SQIVND (reference sequence). CDR3 DNA: TGTGCCAGTAGTATACTGGACACTGATTACAATGAGCAGTTCTTC. It encodes CASSILDTDYNEQFF.

This chain uses TRBV6-5 with TRBJ1-2; a possible D gene is TRBD1 (6 bases). V shed 6 bases and J shed 3 bases, with 11 bases lying between them. The CDR3 length is 13 residues. Germline loops: CDR1 MNHEY, CDR2 SVGAGI. CDR3 sequence (DNA): TGTGCCAGCAGCCGGACAGCAGACTATGGCTACACCTTC. Translating gives CASSRTADYGYTF.

The chain links TRBV19 to TRBJ1-6; 10 bases map to TRBD1. CDR3 size: 15 residues. Germline V CDR1 and CDR2: LNHDA, SQIVND (reference sequence). V trimming: 4 bases; J trimming: 7 bases; junction bases outside the gene matches: 4. The CDR3: CASSTGQGQNSPLHF. DNA of the CDR3: TGTGCCAGTAGTACGGGACAGGGGCAGAATTCACCCCTCCACTTT.

Regarding this clone: A read error may account for a junction end that differs from germline. The chain combines TRBV7-3 with TRBJ1-2, with 7 bases matching TRBD1. The CDR3 extends over 14 amino acids. Germline CDR1 reads SGHTA; CDR2 reads FQGTGA. CDR3 sequence reads: CASSLTGVRDGYTF. The CDR3, as DNA: TGTGCCAGCAGTTTAACAGGGGTACGGGATGGCTACACCTTC.

The chain is built from TRBV7-2 and TRBJ2-5, with 15 bases that match TRBD2. In germline, CDR1 is SGHTA, CDR2 FQGNSA. V was pared by 5 bases and J by 5 bases, with 12 bases of the junction left unmatched. The CDR3 consists of 18 residues. The CDR3 region is CASSLRGTSGRPGETQYF. Written as DNA, the CDR3 is TGTGCCAGCAGCCTCAGAGGGACTAGCGGGAGGCCGGGGGAGACCCAGTACTTC.

V is TRBV11-2 and J is TRBJ2-1, with 7 bases aligning to TRBD2. The CDR3 consists of 15 residues. Trimming at V came to 3 bases and at J to 5 bases, leaving 7 bases not matched to a gene. Germline V gives CDR1 SGHAT, CDR2 FQNNGV. This CDR3 reads CASSFSTGTNNEQFF. CDR3 sequence (DNA): TGTGCCAGCAGCTTTTCGACTGGGACTAACAATGAGCAGTTCTTC.

This clone has only one observation. The chain is built from TRBV14 and TRBJ1-1; no firm D call. V was trimmed by 4 bases and J by 4 bases, leaving 19 bases between them. The CDR3 contains 16 residues. Germline loops: CDR1 SGHDN, CDR2 FVKESK. The DNA of the CDR3 is TGTGCCAGCAGCCTAAATTGGGCCTCCCGCATCACTGAAGCTTTCTTT. Amino acid sequence: CASSLNWASRITEAFF.

This clone was picked up one time. The V gene is TRBV6-6, the J gene TRBJ1-5; D gene ambiguous. V lost 4 bases and J 9 bases, leaving 10 bases between the germline ends. Per germline, CDR1 MNHNY and CDR2 SVGAGI (reference sequence). The CDR3 runs to 12 residues. In nucleotides, the CDR3 is TGTGCCAGCAGTTCGACTAACGCGCCCCAGCATTTT. Translating it yields CASSSTNAPQHF.

The rearrangement uses TRBV19 and TRBJ1-1, with 9 bases fitting TRBD1. The ends lost 5 bases at V and 3 bases at J; junction bases unmatched: 10. The CDR3 sequence is 16 residues long. The germline CDR1 and CDR2 sequences are LNHDA and SQIVND (reference sequence). CDR3 bases: TGTGCCAGTAGTGGGCCGGACAGGGGTGCGCACACTGAAGCTTTCTTT. This sequence encodes CASSGPDRGAHTEAFF. The full variable domain, completed using reference TRBV19 and TRBJ1-1, is DGGITQSPKYLFRKEGQNVTLSCEQNLNHDAMYWYRQDPGQGLRLIYYSQIVNDFQKGDIAEGYSVSREKKESFPLTVTSAQKNPTAFYLCASSGPDRGAHTEAFFGQGTRLTVV.

The chain carries TRBV5-4 and TRBJ1-6, with TRBD1 matching over 8 bases. CDR1 SGHNT and CDR2 YYREEE come from the germline V gene (reference sequence). The CDR3 covers 19 residues. V shed 4 bases and J 2 bases; nucleotides not matched to a gene: 14. CDR3 loop: CASSPQIPGTGPYNSPLHF. The CDR3 coding sequence is TGTGCCAGCAGCCCGCAAATCCCCGGGACAGGCCCCTATAATTCACCCCTCCACTTT.

The J gene is TRBJ1-2, the V gene TRBV3-1 (or the pseudogene TRBV3-2); unclear D gene. Trimming removed 0 bases from V and 10 bases from J, with 15 bases in between. This CDR3 comprises 14 residues. Germline V gene data show CDR1 as LGHDT and CDR2 as YNNKEL (reference sequence). CDR3 sequence reads: CASSQEVRSQLYTF. The CDR3 nucleotides are TGTGCCAGCAGCCAAGAGGTCCGCTCCCAACTCTACACCTTC.

This clone was recorded only once. The rearrangement links TRBV5-8 to TRBJ1-6; 7 bases are a match to TRBD1. The J segment lost 10 bases and the V segment lost 5 bases, leaving 6 bases of the junction unmatched. Germline CDR1 and CDR2: SGHTS and YDEGEE. The CDR3 extends over 13 amino acids. The CDR3 DNA follows: TGTGCCAGCAGAACCCAGGGGGACTCACCCCTCCACTTT. Its translation: CASRTQGDSPLHF.